Listed here are 14 T cell receptor beta chains from one sample, sequenced in a study of blood T cell repertoires in COVID-19. The method was immunoSEQ multiplex PCR; TCRdb's version includes in-frame clones alone and lacks a portion of them. In the table there are 55,000 to 90,000 clones, around 82% of which are singletons. The sample comprised peripheral blood. All receptors derive from a woman in her sixties or seventies with acute or convalescent COVID-19.

This clone has a handful of counts. V is TRBV6-5 and J is TRBJ2-3; 7 bases match TRBD2. The CDR3 extends over 13 amino acids. V shed 0 bases, J shed 6 bases, and the junction held 0 bases outside the gene matches. Germline V gene lookup returns CDR1 MNHEY and CDR2 SVGAGI. CDR3 DNA sequence: TGTGCCAGCAGTTACTCCGGGAGGGATACGCAGTATTTT. Translating gives CASSYSGRDTQYF.

This clone was picked up a small number of times. CDR3 DNA: TGTGCCAGCAGGACGAGAGCGGGGGGGCCAGATACGCAGTATTTT. Translated: CASRTRAGGPDTQYF. The chain joins TRBV7-2 to TRBJ2-3; TRBD2 matches 10 bases. The ends lost 6 bases at V and 4 bases at J; junction bases unmatched: 7. This CDR3 has 15 residues. The V gene's germline CDR1 is SGHTA and CDR2 FQGNSA.

V gene TRBV10-2 combines with J gene TRBJ1-1; D remains unclear. The CDR3 length is 14 residues. Trimming removed 3 bases at V and 2 bases at J, with 10 bases between. The V gene's germline CDR1 is WSHSY and CDR2 SAAADI. CDR3 sequence: CASSDPRTNTEAFF. Written as DNA, the CDR3 is TGCGCCAGCAGTGACCCGCGGACTAACACTGAAGCTTTCTTT.

This chain links TRBV7-6 with TRBJ1-6; D is uncertain. The CDR3 contains 19 residues. Germline assignment: CDR1 SGHVS and CDR2 FNYEAQ. The germline V and J ends were trimmed by 2 bases and 7 bases, with 24 bases remaining between them. The CDR3 region has the DNA TGTGCCAGCAGCTTAAGCCCTTCCCACGGGCTCGGGAAGAATTCACCCCTCCACTTT. This gives the protein CASSLSPSHGLGKNSPLHF.

The chain joins TRBV10-3 to TRBJ1-2, with D unresolved. CDR1 and CDR2 from the germline V gene are ENHRY and SYGVKD. V gave up 4 bases and J gave up 4 bases, with 7 bases separating them. The CDR3 runs 12 residues. CDR3 amino acids: CAISGGGYGYTF. CDR3 in DNA: TGTGCCATCAGTGGAGGTGGCTATGGCTACACCTTC.

This chain uses TRBV6-6 with TRBJ1-3, with D uncertain. The CDR3 covers 14 residues. Per the germline V gene, CDR1 is MNHNY and CDR2 is SVGAGI (reference sequence). V lost 5 bases and J 4 bases, leaving 12 bases between the germline ends. The CDR3 coding sequence is TGTGCCAGCAGTCCGAGGGCTGAAGGAAACACCATATATTTT. Its translation is CASSPRAEGNTIYF.

The chain links TRBV11-2 to TRBJ1-1; 10 nucleotides line up with TRBD1. Germline values: CDR1 SGHAT, CDR2 FQNNGV. This CDR3 has 15 amino acids. With 0 bases clipped from V and 4 bases from J, the junction kept 2 bases outside the gene matches. This CDR3 reads CASSLEGQGLTEAFF. In DNA form, the CDR3 reads TGTGCCAGCAGCTTAGAGGGACAGGGGCTCACTGAAGCTTTCTTT.

This clone was counted once. The chain combines TRBV9 with TRBJ1-2; TRBD1 matches at 7 bases. Unmatched junction bases numbered 7, after V lost 7 bases and J lost 4 bases. The germline V gene encodes CDR1 SGDLS and CDR2 YYNGEE. This CDR3 region has 13 residues. The CDR3 DNA reads as TGTGCCAGCGGGCAAGGGGGCGGCTATGGCTACACCTTC. Encoded protein: CASGQGGGYGYTF.

CDR3 region: CASSEFYGGNTEAFF. The DNA of the CDR3 is TGTGCCAGCTCAGAGTTCTACGGGGGTAACACTGAAGCTTTCTTT. V usage is TRBV18 and J usage is TRBJ1-1, with TRBD1 as a possible D gene (5 bases). CDR1 KGHSH and CDR2 LQKENI come from the germline V gene. Trimming took off 5 bases at V and 2 bases at J, with 15 bases between the two ends. This CDR3 contains 15 residues.

J is TRBJ2-1 and V is TRBV3-1 (or the pseudogene TRBV3-2); 13 bases map to TRBD2. With 0 bases clipped from V and 0 bases from J, the junction kept 11 bases outside the gene matches. Germline CDR1 and CDR2: LGHDT and YNNKEL (reference sequence). The CDR3 is made up of 21 amino acids. Here the CDR3 reads CASSQDRRTSGGPSSYNEQFF. Here the CDR3 DNA reads TGTGCCAGCAGCCAAGATCGAAGGACTAGCGGGGGTCCGAGCTCCTACAATGAGCAGTTCTTC.

The rearrangement links TRBV4-2 to TRBJ1-6; possibly TRBD1 for D (5 bases). V was cut by 0 bases and J by 0 bases, with 21 bases left in between. Germline CDR1 reads LGHNA; CDR2 reads YNFKEQ. The CDR3 is 21 residues long. The CDR3 sequence: CASSQDSRGGSLYSYNSPLHF. The CDR3 DNA sequence: TGTGCCAGCAGCCAAGATTCAAGGGGAGGGTCCCTCTACTCCTATAATTCACCCCTCCACTTT.

This clone has more than one count but fewer than ten. The CDR3 protein is CAAPRRGAEIGYTF. The CDR3 DNA is TGTGCCGCCCCCCGACGGGGGGCGGAAATTGGCTACACCTTC. The chain couples TRBV30 to TRBJ1-2; weak D call: TRBD1 (6 bases). V was cut by 8 bases and J by 7 bases, with 23 bases left in between. CDR3 length equals 14 residues. CDR1 is GTSNPN, CDR2 SVGIG, per germline (reference sequence).

This rearrangement joins TRBV28 to TRBJ2-2; 7 nucleotides line up with TRBD1. Trimming at V came to 6 bases and at J to 6 bases, leaving 4 bases not matched to a gene. Germline loops: CDR1 MDHEN, CDR2 SYDVKM. This CDR3 is 13 amino acids long. The CDR3 DNA is TGTGCCAGCAGGAGGCAGGGGGCCGGGGAGCTGTTTTTT. Amino acids: CASRRQGAGELFF.

The chain is built from TRBV5-6 and TRBJ1-4; 7 bases fit TRBD1. This CDR3 contains 16 residues. V trimming: 4 bases; J trimming: 0 bases; junction bases outside the gene matches: 6. Germline V gives CDR1 SGHDT, CDR2 YYEEEE. CDR3 sequence (DNA): TGTGCCAGCAGCGATCTCGGGACAGCAACTAATGAAAAACTGTTTTTT. It codes for CASSDLGTATNEKLFF.